This T cell receptor beta chain was recorded in a study of blood T cell repertoires in COVID-19. The sample holds one count of this clone. Authors' analysis steps: Amplification from reference gene primers served as the basis for estimated nucleated cell counts. Assay used: immunoSEQ multiplex PCR; TCRdb lists only in-frame clones, some missing. V and J calls and clone size are given by that table; D and trimming were obtained from the DNA. Altogether some 250,000 clones are present, approximately 86% being singletons, with the ten largest covering just under 2%. The germline CDR1 and CDR2 sequences are LGHDT and YNNKEL (reference sequence). Trimming removed 5 bases from V and 3 bases from J; junction bases left unmatched: 4. The length of the CDR3 is 14 residues.

Sequencing used peripheral blood. This chain links TRBV3-1 (or the pseudogene TRBV3-2) with TRBJ1-1; 9 positions agree with TRBD1. This clonotype originated in a man younger than 45 with active or convalescent COVID-19. This CDR3 reads CASSLTGGDTEAFF. The CDR3 DNA is TGTGCCAGCAGCTTGACAGGGGGGGACACTGAAGCTTTCTTT.